This is a list of T cell receptor beta chains from one sample in a study of shared T cell receptors in the human thymus. Sequencing was performed with immunoSEQ multiplex PCR; in TCRdb, only in-frame clones are kept and a portion is missing. This table holds roughly 660,000 clones, roughly 90% found once. This sample was also put to use in a study of human thymus T cells.

Sequenced: thymocytes. These receptors all come from a boy under three years old with a congenital heart defect. Both conserved end residues are part of each CDR3. A D gene is named only where the DNA matches it firmly. For some rows the clone size is stated as once, few or many, or as a class when expanded; others skip it.

cdr3_length | j_call | d_call | clone_size | v_call | cdr3_aa
13 | TRBJ1-2 | NA | NA | TRBV6-1 | CASSLANLYGYTF
15 | TRBJ2-1 | TRBD1 | NA | TRBV13 | CASSSGQGANNEQFF
15 | NA | TRBD2 | NA | TRBV7-9 | CASSSKTSGPYEQYF
16 | TRBJ2-7 | NA | NA | TRBV5-6 | CASSLAAAAPHYEQYF
15 | TRBJ2-5 | NA | NA | TRBV4-1 | CASSQEPLPGETQYF
15 | TRBJ2-2 | TRBD1 | NA | TRBV28 | CASDMTGGIAGELFF
13 | TRBJ2-5 | NA | NA | TRBV6-5 | CASSYRGRREQYF
18 | TRBJ2-6 | NA | NA | TRBV5-6 | CASMLPQRTLEGANVLTF
14 | TRBJ2-7 | NA | NA | TRBV6-1 | CASEPRVLTREQYF
15 | TRBJ2-7 | NA | NA | TRBV23-1 | CASSGAPLQAYEQYF
17 | TRBJ2-3 | TRBD1 | NA | TRBV5-5 | CASSLGAGTASTDTQYF
15 | TRBJ1-1 | NA | NA | TRBV18 | CASSPIPPPAVEAFF
15 | TRBJ2-7 | TRBD1 | NA | TRBV18 | CASSPPTSTGDEQYF
16 | TRBJ1-3 | NA | NA | TRBV5-1 | CASSPTGPRGWNTIYF
13 | TRBJ2-7 | NA | once | TRBV11-2 | CASIPRESDEQYF
18 | TRBJ2-6 | TRBD2 | NA | TRBV19 | CASTPGKSGRRGANVLTF
13 | TRBJ2-1 | NA | NA | TRBV10-2 | CASRLGTLGVRFF
15 | TRBJ2-2 | NA | once | TRBV5-4 | CASSLPGMNTGELFF
17 | TRBJ2-1 | TRBD2 | NA | TRBV6-1 | CASSEEASGVSYNEQFF
12 | TRBJ2-7 | TRBD1 | NA | TRBV7-9 | CASKLQGGKQYF
15 | TRBJ2-2 | TRBD2 | NA | TRBV28 | CASSRSTSGRRELFF
17 | TRBJ2-7 | TRBD2 | NA | TRBV7-2 | CASSSQGPTSGSHEQYF
17 | TRBJ1-6 | NA | few | TRBV28 | CASSFFGVGYDNSPLHF
13 | TRBJ2-3 | NA | NA | TRBV30 | CAWSGIRSDTQYF
15 | TRBJ1-1 | NA | NA | TRBV6-1 | CASSELGVPNTEAFF
19 | TRBJ2-3 | TRBD2 | NA | TRBV6-1 | CASSDPNRGGGGGTDTQYF
14 | NA | TRBD1 | NA | TRBV2 | CASSGKRGRYEQYF
17 | TRBJ2-1 | TRBD1 | once | TRBV9 | CASSVPPDRVGYNEQFF
15 | TRBJ2-7 | TRBD2 | NA | TRBV4-1 | CASSQAGGISYEQYF
16 | TRBJ2-3 | NA | NA | TRBV28 | CASTHPRGFGADTQYF
15 | TRBJ1-5 | TRBD1 | NA | TRBV6-5 | CASRRGQGSNQPQHF
14 | TRBJ2-5 | TRBD1 | NA | TRBV6-5 | CASSYDRDQETQYF
16 | TRBJ2-1 | NA | few | TRBV27 | CASTILGTERGNEQFF
15 | TRBJ2-7 | NA | NA | TRBV2 | CASSTIGGTPYEQYF
16 | TRBJ2-7 | TRBD2 | few | TRBV7-6 | CASSPSGLAGTYEQYF
17 | TRBJ2-3 | TRBD2 | NA | TRBV9 | CASSQGAKREGTDTQYF
15 | TRBJ2-1 | TRBD2 | NA | TRBV14 | CASSQLGGRYNEQFF
15 | TRBJ2-5 | TRBD2 | NA | TRBV6-1 | CASSELAGGGETQYF
17 | TRBJ2-3 | TRBD1 | few | TRBV4-3 | CASSQEMGQGGTDTQYF
17 | TRBJ1-4 | NA | NA | TRBV5-1 | CASSSDGTGQTNEKLFF
10 | TRBJ2-7 | NA | NA | TRBV7-9 | CASSDSPGYF
15 | TRBJ2-3 | TRBD1 | NA | TRBV5-1 | CASSPRTGDTDTQYF
14 | TRBJ1-2 | NA | NA | TRBV12-5 | CASGLVLEPETCTF
12 | TRBJ2-1 | NA | NA | TRBV13 | CASSGGTDEQFF
16 | TRBJ1-1 | TRBD1 | NA | TRBV19 | CASSNRGGTGNTEAFF
13 | TRBJ2-7 | TRBD2 | NA | TRBV6-1 | CASSREGGRWQYF
11 | TRBJ2-1 | TRBD2 | NA | TRBV20-1 | CSASGGHEQFF
11 | TRBJ2-7 | NA | NA | TRBV27 | CASSPLYEQYF
15 | TRBJ2-7 | NA | NA | TRBV6-5 | CASSSDIVGSYEQYF
19 | TRBJ2-3 | TRBD2 | once | TRBV6-7 | CASSSPPTGTSGLTDTQYF
18 | TRBJ2-1 | TRBD2 | NA | TRBV4-3 | CASSQATLAGVAHNEQFF
16 | TRBJ1-3 | NA | NA | TRBV30 | CAWIDYGENPGDTIYF
15 | TRBJ2-2 | TRBD1 | NA | TRBV27 | CASSSRDRGRGELFF